A single sample gave rise to the 5 T cell receptor beta chains below, sequenced in a study of blood T cell repertoires in COVID-19. Only in-frame clones appear in the TCRdb table, and some are missing; sequencing was by immunoSEQ multiplex PCR. The sample includes 450,000 to 500,000 clones, 75% to 90% of them seen just once. Sequenced input: PBMCs or T cells enriched from blood (not recorded which). Receptors were obtained from a woman younger than 30 who had recovered from COVID-19.

This rearrangement joins TRBV10-2 to TRBJ2-1; D may be TRBD1 (5 bases). This CDR3 contains 14 residues. The germline V gene encodes CDR1 WSHSY and CDR2 SAAADI. V lost 7 bases and J 1 base, leaving 11 bases between the germline ends. CDR3 region: CASTPRESYNEQFF. CDR3 bases: TGCGCCAGCACCCCCAGGGAATCCTACAATGAGCAGTTCTTC.

This clone appeared a few times. The chain has TRBV11-2 and TRBJ1-2, with unresolved D. V lost 4 bases to trimming and J lost 3 bases, with 9 bases between them. This CDR3 is built from 13 residues. Germline V gives CDR1 SGHAT, CDR2 FQNNGV. For the CDR3, the DNA is TGTGCCAGCAGCTCGACACTCGACTATGGCTACACCTTC. Protein sequence: CASSSTLDYGYTF.

The chain combines TRBV5-1 with TRBJ1-2; D possibly corresponds to TRBD1 (5 bases). The CDR3 runs 13 residues. CDR1 and CDR2 (germline): SGHRS, YFSETQ. V dropped 4 bases and J dropped 4 bases, with 11 bases sitting between them. This chain's CDR3 is CASSRGDLYGYTF. CDR3 bases: TGCGCCAGCAGCCGCGGGGACCTCTATGGCTACACCTTC.

In this sample, this clone turned up once. The CDR3 protein is CASGSGGTTYNEQFF. As DNA, the CDR3 is TGTGCTAGTGGTTCTGGGGGCACGACCTACAATGAGCAGTTCTTC. The rearrangement links TRBV12-5 to TRBJ2-1, with D tentatively TRBD1 (6 bases). V lost 4 bases and J lost 2, with 12 bases in between. This CDR3 region has 15 residues. The germline V gene encodes CDR1 LGHNT and CDR2 FRNRAP.

The chain joins TRBV12-5 to TRBJ1-1, with D maybe TRBD1 (5 bases). V shed 6 bases and J shed 0 bases, with 26 bases lying between them. CDR1 is LGHNT, CDR2 FRNRAP, per germline. The length of the CDR3 is 19 residues. Here the CDR3 DNA reads TGTGCTAGTGGCCGCCTATGGGACGGGAGTACAGTGTTGAACACTGAAGCTTTCTTT. Translation gives CASGRLWDGSTVLNTEAFF.